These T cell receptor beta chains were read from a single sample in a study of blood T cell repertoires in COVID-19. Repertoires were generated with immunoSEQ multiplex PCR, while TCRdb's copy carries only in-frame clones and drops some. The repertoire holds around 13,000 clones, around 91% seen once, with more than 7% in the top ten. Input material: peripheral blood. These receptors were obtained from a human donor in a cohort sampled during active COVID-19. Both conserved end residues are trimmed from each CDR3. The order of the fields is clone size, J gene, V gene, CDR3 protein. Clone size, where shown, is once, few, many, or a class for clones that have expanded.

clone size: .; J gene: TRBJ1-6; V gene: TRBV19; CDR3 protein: ASNSGIGQGSNSPLH
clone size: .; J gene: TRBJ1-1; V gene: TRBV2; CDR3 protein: ASREQGRNTEAF
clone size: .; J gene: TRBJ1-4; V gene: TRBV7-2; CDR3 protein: ASSPMAGLPNEKLF
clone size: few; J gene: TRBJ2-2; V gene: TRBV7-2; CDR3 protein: ASSNPRGLTGELF
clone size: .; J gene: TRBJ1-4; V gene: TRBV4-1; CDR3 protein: ASSQFEIGAGEKLF
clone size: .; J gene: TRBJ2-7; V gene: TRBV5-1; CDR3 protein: ASSSGTGTNYEQY
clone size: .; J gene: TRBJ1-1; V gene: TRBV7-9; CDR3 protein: ASSPGQGLEAF
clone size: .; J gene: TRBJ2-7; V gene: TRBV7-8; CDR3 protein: ASSLYYEQY
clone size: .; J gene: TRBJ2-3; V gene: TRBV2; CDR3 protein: ASSVLTTGHDTQY
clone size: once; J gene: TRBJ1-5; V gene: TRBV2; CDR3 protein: ASSESGGNQPQH
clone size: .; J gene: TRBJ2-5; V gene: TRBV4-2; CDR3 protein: ASSQAGLAGGRGETQY
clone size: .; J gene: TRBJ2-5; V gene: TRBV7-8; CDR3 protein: ASSIRLAGDKETQY
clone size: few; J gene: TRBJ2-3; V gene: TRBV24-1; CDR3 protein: ATKDRTDTQY
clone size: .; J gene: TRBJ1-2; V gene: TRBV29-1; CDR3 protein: SATPAREPYGYT
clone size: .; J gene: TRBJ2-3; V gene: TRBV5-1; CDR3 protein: ASSSGGSPDTQY
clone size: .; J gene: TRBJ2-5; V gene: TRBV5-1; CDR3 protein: ASSFGLQETQY
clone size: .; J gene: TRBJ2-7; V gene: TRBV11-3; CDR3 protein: ASSLDEGEQY
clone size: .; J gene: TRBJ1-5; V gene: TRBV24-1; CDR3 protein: ATSLGQGANQPQH
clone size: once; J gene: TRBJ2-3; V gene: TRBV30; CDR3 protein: AWDSADTQY
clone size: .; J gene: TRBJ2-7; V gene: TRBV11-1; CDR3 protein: ASSLARGQGLGEQY
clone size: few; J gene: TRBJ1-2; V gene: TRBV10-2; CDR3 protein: ASSADRTSYGYT
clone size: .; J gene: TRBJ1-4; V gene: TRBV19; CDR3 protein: ASNDRGHEKLF
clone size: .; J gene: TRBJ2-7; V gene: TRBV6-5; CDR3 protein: ASSYGLAETLHEQY
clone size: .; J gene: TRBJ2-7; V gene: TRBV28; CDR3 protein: ASSFSAGEQY
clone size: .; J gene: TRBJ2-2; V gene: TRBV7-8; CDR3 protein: ASSLGAGGIGTGELF
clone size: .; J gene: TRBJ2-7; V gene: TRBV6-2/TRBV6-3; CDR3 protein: ASSITSSAAYEQY
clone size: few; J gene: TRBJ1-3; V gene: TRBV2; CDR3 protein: ANTDSLAGNTIY
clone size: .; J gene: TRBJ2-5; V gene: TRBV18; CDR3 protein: ASSPPASGGYAGGETQY
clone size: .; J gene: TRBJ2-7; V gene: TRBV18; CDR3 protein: ASSPGTQQY
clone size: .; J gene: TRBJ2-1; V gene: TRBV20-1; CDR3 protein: SASTGLAGGPSQF
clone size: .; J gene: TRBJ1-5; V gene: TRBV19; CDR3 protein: ASSRTDLYSNQPQH
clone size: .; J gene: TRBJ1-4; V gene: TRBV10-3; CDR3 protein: AISSAGTGYEKLF
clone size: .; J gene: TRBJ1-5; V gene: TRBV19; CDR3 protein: ASVNAGDQPQH
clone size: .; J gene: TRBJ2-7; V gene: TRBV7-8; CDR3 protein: ASSPLAGNYEQY
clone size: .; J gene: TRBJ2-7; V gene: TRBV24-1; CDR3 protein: ATSDPLGGTEQY
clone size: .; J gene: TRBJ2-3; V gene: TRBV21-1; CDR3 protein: ASSKGCRQSFTDTQY
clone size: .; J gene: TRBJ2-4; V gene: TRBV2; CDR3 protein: ASSVTGIAKNIQY
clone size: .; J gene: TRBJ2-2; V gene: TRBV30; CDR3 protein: AWSGAGGVTGELF
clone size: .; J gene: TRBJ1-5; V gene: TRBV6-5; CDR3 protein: ASSYPNFRGTGLG
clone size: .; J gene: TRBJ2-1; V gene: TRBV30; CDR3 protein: AWSVDSIEQF
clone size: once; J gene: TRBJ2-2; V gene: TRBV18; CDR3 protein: ASSPKNSGNTGELF
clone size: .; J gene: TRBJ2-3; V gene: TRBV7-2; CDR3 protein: ASSSRAAVGTQY